Below, 30 T cell receptor beta chains from the same sample are listed, as sequenced in a study of neurological immune-mediated disorders. Time point: longitudinal time-point 1 (baseline). TCRdb itself ran the 5' RACE reads through MiXCR, one entry per CDR3 protein. The table lists roughly 75,000 distinct CDR3 sequences, around 15% of them singletons. Input material: PBMCs. These receptors came from a female donor with HTLV-1-associated myelopathy (HAM/TSP).

This clonotype was seen repeatedly, ten times or more. V is TRBV5-1 and J is TRBJ2-2, with 7 bases identical to TRBD1. J was trimmed by 4 bases and V by 0 bases; bases with no gene match: 6. The CDR3 covers 16 residues. CDR1 and CDR2 from the germline V gene are SGHRS and YFSETQ. CDR3 sequence: CASSLADRASTGELFF. DNA for the CDR3: TGCGCCAGCAGCTTGGCCGACAGGGCGAGCACCGGGGAGCTGTTTTTT.

This clonotype came up many times. The rearrangement uses TRBV28 and TRBJ2-7, with 8 bases fitting TRBD2. The CDR3 contains 16 residues. Looked up from germline, CDR1 is MDHEN and CDR2 is SYDVKM. The V gene end was trimmed by 4 bases and the J gene end by 2 bases; junction bases not matched to a gene: 10. The DNA of the CDR3 is TGTGCCAGCAGTTGGGGTACGGGGGGGAACCCCTACGAGCAGTACTTC. Protein product: CASSWGTGGNPYEQYF. Drawing the rest from reference TRBV28 and TRBJ2-7, the complete variable domain is DVKVTQSSRYLVKRTGEKVFLECVQDMDHENMFWYRQDPGLGLRLIYFSYDVKMKEKGDIPEGYSVSREKKERFSLILESASTNQTSMYLCASSWGTGGNPYEQYFGPGTRLTVT.

This clonotype was detected ten times or more. V gene TRBV5-1 combines with J gene TRBJ1-1, with a weak D call TRBD1 (5 bases). The CDR3 runs to 11 residues. Germline V gene lookup returns CDR1 SGHRS and CDR2 YFSETQ. Deletions cut 0 bases from V and 10 bases from J, with 7 bases between. For the CDR3, the DNA is TGCGCCAGCAGCTTGGAAGGGGTAGCTTTCTTT. Translation gives CASSLEGVAFF.

This clonotype occurred many times. This sequence joins TRBV29-1 and TRBJ2-1; either TRBD1 or TRBD2 may fit D (5 bases each). Germline assignment: CDR1 SQVTM and CDR2 ANQGSEA. The CDR3 spans 14 residues. Trimming pared 4 bases from V and 1 base from J, leaving 11 bases between. This chain's CDR3 is CSVGDAWSYNEQFF. In nucleotides, the CDR3 is TGCAGCGTTGGGGACGCGTGGTCCTACAATGAGCAGTTCTTC.

DNA of the CDR3: TGTGCCAGCAGCTTAAGGCAGGGGAGGGGTTCAGAGACCCAGTACTTC. It codes for CASSLRQGRGSETQYF. The rearrangement links TRBV11-2 to TRBJ2-5, with D possibly matching TRBD2 (7 bases). Trimming removed 2 bases at V and 4 bases at J, with 17 bases between. This CDR3 is built from 16 residues. Germline assignment: CDR1 SGHAT and CDR2 FQNNGV.

This clonotype was seen at least ten times. The chain links TRBV12-3 or TRBV12-4 to TRBJ2-5, with D unclear. The J call may be wrong; the DNA end is better matched by TRBJ2-7. The length of the CDR3 is 14 residues. CDR3: CASSLSRFGYEQYF. In DNA, the CDR3 is TGTGCCAGCAGTTTATCTAGATTCGGCTACGAGCAGTACTTC.

The sample holds many counts of this clonotype. The chain carries TRBV5-1 and TRBJ2-2; D remains ambiguous. Germline loops: CDR1 SGHRS, CDR2 YFSETQ. CDR3 length: 14 amino acids. Trimming took 0 bases from V and 2 from J, leaving 5 bases between them. The CDR3 spells CASSLDLNTGELFF. Written as DNA, the CDR3 is TGCGCCAGCAGCTTGGATCTTAACACCGGGGAGCTGTTTTTT.

This clonotype came up once. This chain links TRBV24-1 with TRBJ2-1; D is perhaps TRBD1 (6 bases). There are 20 residues in the CDR3. Trimming removed 3 bases at V and 2 bases at J, with 25 bases between. Germline values: CDR1 KGHDR, CDR2 SFDVKD. CDR3 sequence reads: CATSDTSGTSALKPYNEQFF. The CDR3 nucleotides read TGTGCCACCAGTGATACATCCGGGACATCAGCTCTTAAACCCTACAATGAGCAGTTCTTC.

This clonotype showed up many times. The rearrangement links TRBV5-1 to TRBJ2-7, with 8 bases fitting TRBD1. Germline CDR1 and CDR2: SGHRS and YFSETQ. J gave up 3 bases and V 0 bases, and 8 bases lay outside the gene matches. This CDR3 region has 16 residues. The CDR3: CASSLAPGQEFYEQYF. DNA of the CDR3: TGCGCCAGCAGCTTGGCCCCGGGACAGGAGTTCTACGAGCAGTACTTC.

The J gene is TRBJ2-1, the V gene TRBV11-3; no clear D. Per the germline V gene, CDR1 is SGHNT and CDR2 is YENEEA. This CDR3 region has 12 residues. V lost 4 bases to trimming and J lost 6 bases, with 7 bases between them. The CDR3 loop is CASSSSVNEQFF. As DNA, the CDR3 is TGTGCCAGCAGCTCCTCTGTCAATGAGCAGTTCTTC.

The table lists this clonotype with many counts. The chain's CDR3 is CASSPGEGVPYYNEQFF. Here the CDR3 DNA reads TGCGCCAGCTCGCCCGGAGAGGGGGTTCCCTACTACAATGAGCAGTTCTTC. The V call is TRBV5-1, the J call TRBJ2-1; D is possibly TRBD1 (6 bases). From germline, CDR1 is SGHRS and CDR2 YFSETQ. The V end lost 7 bases, the J end lost 3 bases, and 23 bases lay between the germline ends. The CDR3 is 17 residues long.

This clonotype was detected many times. The V and J genes are TRBV7-9 and TRBJ2-2; 7 positions match TRBD1. The CDR3 consists of 14 residues. The trim removed 5 bases at V and 3 bases at J, leaving 3 bases unmatched. Germline values: CDR1 SEHNR, CDR2 FQNEAQ (reference sequence). This CDR3 reads CASSPDRDTGELFF. The CDR3 region has the DNA TGTGCCAGCAGCCCCGACAGGGACACCGGGGAGCTGTTTTTT.

This clonotype showed up many times. This rearrangement joins TRBV28 to TRBJ2-3; D remains unclear. This CDR3 region has 13 residues. CDR1 is MDHEN and CDR2 is SYDVKM in the germline V gene. V was clipped by 2 bases and J by 4 bases, with 7 bases between them. The CDR3 region has the DNA TGTGCCAGCAGTTTAGGTCAGTCAGATACGCAGTATTTT. Translation: CASSLGQSDTQYF.

This chain's CDR3 is CASSQDRGPFGNTGELFF. In DNA, the CDR3 is TGTGCCAGCAGCCAAGATAGGGGTCCCTTCGGGAACACCGGGGAGCTGTTTTTT. The chain links TRBV14 to TRBJ2-2; possible D gene TRBD1, 5 bases. Germline loops: CDR1 SGHDN, CDR2 FVKESK. The V end lost 0 bases, the J end lost 1 base, and 15 bases lay between the germline ends. CDR3 length: 18 amino acids.

This clonotype was picked up many times. The chain combines TRBV6-5 with TRBJ2-3; TRBD2 might be the D (6 bases). Germline values: CDR1 MNHEY, CDR2 SVGAGI. CDR3 length: 14 amino acids. V was shortened by 4 bases and J by 5 bases, with 13 bases between the two germline ends. CDR3 sequence (DNA): TGTGCCAGCAGTTCCAGTGGAGGGTTAGATACGCAGTATTTT. Encoded protein: CASSSSGGLDTQYF.

This clonotype was seen at least ten times. In DNA form, the CDR3 reads TGTGCCATCAGTGGGAAAGCGGGGGTTATCACAGATACGCAGTATTTT. Translated, it gives CAISGKAGVITDTQYF. The genes are TRBV10-3 and TRBJ2-3; 8 bases align to TRBD2. This CDR3 comprises 16 residues. Per germline, CDR1 ENHRY and CDR2 SYGVKD. J gave up 2 bases and V 4 bases, and 8 bases lay outside the gene matches.

The V call is TRBV28, the J call TRBJ2-1; D might be TRBD1 (6 bases). V was clipped by 4 bases and J by 3 bases, with 16 bases between them. CDR3 length equals 16 residues. Germline V gives CDR1 MDHEN, CDR2 SYDVKM. CDR3 coding DNA: TGTGCCAGCAGTTCACGGACAGAGATGAACTACAATGAGCAGTTCTTC. Translated, it gives CASSSRTEMNYNEQFF.

This clonotype was seen at least ten times. The chain recombines TRBV12-3 or TRBV12-4 with TRBJ1-5, with D unclear. The CDR3 spans 14 residues. V was clipped by 7 bases and J by 1 base, with 11 bases between them. The CDR3 region is CASNRDGSNQPQHF. DNA for the CDR3: TGTGCCAGCAATAGAGACGGGAGCAATCAGCCCCAGCATTTT.

This clonotype appeared many times. CDR3 DNA: TGCGCCAGCAGCCTCGGGACAAGCTACAATGAGCAGTTCTTC. It specifies CASSLGTSYNEQFF. J is TRBJ2-1 and V is TRBV5-1; D may be TRBD1 (6 bases). Trimming removed 4 bases from V and 3 bases from J, with 11 bases in between. Germline V gives CDR1 SGHRS, CDR2 YFSETQ. The CDR3 totals 14 residues.

This clonotype was recorded at least ten times. The chain has TRBV5-1 and TRBJ1-6; D is undetermined. This CDR3 comprises 13 residues. Trimming removed 4 bases from V and 8 bases from J, with 10 bases in between. Germline CDR1 is SGHRS and CDR2 is YFSETQ. Here the CDR3 DNA reads TGCGCCAGCAGCCTCACAAGGGATTCACCCCTCCACTTT. Its translation is CASSLTRDSPLHF.

This clonotype has ten or more counts. The genes are TRBV5-5 and TRBJ2-1; D may be TRBD2 (6 bases). The CDR3 has 13 residues. Germline CDR1 SGHKS, CDR2 YYEKEE (reference sequence). V gave up 5 bases and J gave up 10 bases, with 16 bases separating them. CDR3 residues: CASSYEEGREQFF. CDR3 nucleotide sequence: TGTGCCAGCAGTTACGAGGAGGGGCGGGAGCAGTTCTTC.

The V call is TRBV7-8, the J call TRBJ2-7; D unresolved. V lost 0 bases and J lost 0, with 9 bases in between. This CDR3 has 15 amino acids. The germline V gene encodes CDR1 SGHVS and CDR2 FQNEAQ. Here the CDR3 DNA reads TGTGCCAGCAGCTTAGCGCTTTCCGACTCCTACGAGCAGTACTTC. Translation gives CASSLALSDSYEQYF.

This clonotype occurred many times. The gene calls are TRBV5-1 and TRBJ1-4; D is uncertain. Germline V CDR1 and CDR2: SGHRS, YFSETQ. V was cut by 2 bases and J by 7 bases, with 6 bases left in between. The CDR3 runs 12 residues. This CDR3 is CASSLESEKLFF. The CDR3 bases are TGCGCCAGCAGCTTAGAATCTGAAAAACTGTTTTTT. Variable domain in full (rest from reference TRBV5-1 and TRBJ1-4): KAGVTQTPRYLIKTRGQQVTLSCSPISGHRSVSWYQQTPGQGLQFLFEYFSETQRNKGNFPGRFSGRQFSNSRSEMNVSTLELGDSALYLCASSLESEKLFFGSGTQLSVL.

This clonotype was counted ten times or more. The chain combines TRBV28 with TRBJ2-4; D not certain. The germline gives CDR1 MDHEN, CDR2 SYDVKM. The V end lost 6 bases, the J end lost 8 bases, and 23 bases lay between the germline ends. The CDR3 is 16 amino acids. The chain's CDR3 is CASSTRDTEVWDIQYF. CDR3 coding DNA: TGTGCCAGCAGCACACGCGACACCGAAGTTTGGGACATTCAGTACTTC. The full variable domain, completed using reference TRBV28 and TRBJ2-4, is DVKVTQSSRYLVKRTGEKVFLECVQDMDHENMFWYRQDPGLGLRLIYFSYDVKMKEKGDIPEGYSVSREKKERFSLILESASTNQTSMYLCASSTRDTEVWDIQYFGAGTRLSVL.

The chain is built from TRBV28 and TRBJ2-3, with 10 bases identical to TRBD2. V shed 10 bases and J 4 bases; nucleotides not matched to a gene: 14. The germline gives CDR1 MDHEN, CDR2 SYDVKM. The CDR3 has 16 amino acids. CDR3 nucleotides: TGTGCCATCACAAATCAAGCGGGGGGGCCCCCAGATACGCAGTATTTT. Its protein is CAITNQAGGPPDTQYF.

Many counts were recorded for this clonotype. This sequence joins TRBV5-1 and TRBJ2-1; 8 bases match TRBD2. Per germline, CDR1 SGHRS and CDR2 YFSETQ. Trimming removed 1 base from V and 4 bases from J; junction bases left unmatched: 13. The CDR3 spans 18 residues. The CDR3 loop is CASSLTLMISGVYNEQFF. CDR3 sequence (DNA): TGCGCCAGCAGCTTGACCCTTATGATTAGCGGGGTGTACAATGAGCAGTTCTTC.

This clonotype was seen ten or more times. The chain links TRBV27 to TRBJ1-1, with 7 bases matching TRBD1. J lost 10 bases, V lost 5 bases, and 13 bases had no gene match. This CDR3 region has 14 residues. Germline V gene data show CDR1 as MNHEY and CDR2 as SMNVEV (reference sequence). CDR3 bases: TGTGCCAGCAGTCCAATGACAGGGCACAAGGGAGCTTTCTTT. It encodes CASSPMTGHKGAFF.

This clonotype was found many times. V usage is TRBV20-1 and J usage is TRBJ1-2; D is unclear. V was trimmed by 2 bases and J by 5 bases, leaving 9 bases between them. The CDR3 contains 12 residues. Germline V lookup: CDR1 DFQATT, CDR2 SNEGSKA (reference sequence). The DNA for the CDR3 is TGCAGTGCTAGAAACACGGATTATGGCTACACCTTC. Encoded protein: CSARNTDYGYTF.

This chain links TRBV5-1 with TRBJ2-5, with a possible D match to TRBD1 (5 bases). CDR3 length: 14 residues. The ends were cut back, 2 bases at V and 2 bases at J, with 10 bases in the middle. Germline V gene lookup returns CDR1 SGHRS and CDR2 YFSETQ. CDR3 DNA sequence: TGCGCCAGCAGCTTCGACAGTCAGCAAGAGACCCAGTACTTC. Amino acid sequence: CASSFDSQQETQYF.

This clonotype was observed at least ten times. V gene TRBV5-1 combines with J gene TRBJ2-7, with D hard to call. The germline gives CDR1 SGHRS, CDR2 YFSETQ. Trimming cost V 6 bases and J 0 bases, with 13 bases left between them. The CDR3 sequence is 14 residues long. The CDR3 here is CASKFSGSSYEQYF. The CDR3 coding sequence is TGCGCCAGCAAATTCTCAGGCAGCTCCTACGAGCAGTACTTC.